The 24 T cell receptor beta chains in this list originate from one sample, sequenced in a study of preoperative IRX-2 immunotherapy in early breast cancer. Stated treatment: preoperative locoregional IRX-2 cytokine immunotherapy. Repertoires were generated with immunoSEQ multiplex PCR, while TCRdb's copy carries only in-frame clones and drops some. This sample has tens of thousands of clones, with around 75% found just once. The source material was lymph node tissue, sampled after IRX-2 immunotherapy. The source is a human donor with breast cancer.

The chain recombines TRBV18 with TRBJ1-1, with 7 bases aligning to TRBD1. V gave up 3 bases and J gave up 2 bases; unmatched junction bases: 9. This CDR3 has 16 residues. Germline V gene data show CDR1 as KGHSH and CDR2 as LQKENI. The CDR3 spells CASSPDRVRSNTEAFF. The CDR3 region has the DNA TGTGCCAGCTCACCCGACAGGGTAAGAAGTAACACTGAAGCTTTCTTT. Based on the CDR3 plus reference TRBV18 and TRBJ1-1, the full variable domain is NAGVMQNPRHLVRRRGQEARLRCSPMKGHSHVYWYRQLPEEGLKFMVYLQKENIIDESGMPKERFSAEFPKEGPSILRIQQVVRGDSAAYFCASSPDRVRSNTEAFFGQGTRLTVV.

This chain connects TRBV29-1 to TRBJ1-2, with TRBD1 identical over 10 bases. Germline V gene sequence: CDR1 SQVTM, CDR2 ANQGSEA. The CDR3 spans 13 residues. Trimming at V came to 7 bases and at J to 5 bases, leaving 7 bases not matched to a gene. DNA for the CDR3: TGCAGCGCCAGACAGGGGGCAGAGTATGGCTACACCTTC. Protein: CSARQGAEYGYTF.

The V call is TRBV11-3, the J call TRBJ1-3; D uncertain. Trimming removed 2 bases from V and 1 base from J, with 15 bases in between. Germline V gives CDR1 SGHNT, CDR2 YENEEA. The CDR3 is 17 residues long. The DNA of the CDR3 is TGTGCCAGCAGCTTAATCGGAACTCGGATGTCTGGAAACACCATATATTTT. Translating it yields CASSLIGTRMSGNTIYF.

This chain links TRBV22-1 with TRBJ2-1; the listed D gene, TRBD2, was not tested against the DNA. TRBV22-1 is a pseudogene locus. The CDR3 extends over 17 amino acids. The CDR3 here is CASSLTPSGFSYNEQFF. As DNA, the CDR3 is TGTGCCAGCAGTTTAACTCCTAGCGGGTTCTCCTACAATGAGCAGTTCTTC.

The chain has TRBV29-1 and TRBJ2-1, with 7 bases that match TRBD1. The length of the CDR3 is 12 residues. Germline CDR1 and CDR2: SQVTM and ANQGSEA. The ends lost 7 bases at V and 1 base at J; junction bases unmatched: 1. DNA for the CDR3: TGCAGCGAGGGACAGTCCTACAATGAGCAGTTCTTC. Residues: CSEGQSYNEQFF.

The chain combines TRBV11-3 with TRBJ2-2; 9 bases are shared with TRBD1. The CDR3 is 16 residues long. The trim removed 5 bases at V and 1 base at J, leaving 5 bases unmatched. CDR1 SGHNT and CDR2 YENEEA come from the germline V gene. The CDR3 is CASSAQGQGNTGELFF. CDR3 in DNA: TGTGCCAGCAGCGCCCAGGGACAGGGGAACACCGGGGAGCTGTTTTTT.

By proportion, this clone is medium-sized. CDR3 bases: TGTGCCAGCAGACTCGACAGGAGGTCCACCGGGGAGCTGTTTTTT. Its translation is CASRLDRRSTGELFF. V and J are TRBV6-8 and TRBJ2-2; weak D call: TRBD1 (6 bases). The germline CDR1 and CDR2 sequences are MNHGY and SAAAGT. The CDR3 is made up of 15 amino acids. Trimming removed 6 bases from V and 4 bases from J, with 15 bases in between.

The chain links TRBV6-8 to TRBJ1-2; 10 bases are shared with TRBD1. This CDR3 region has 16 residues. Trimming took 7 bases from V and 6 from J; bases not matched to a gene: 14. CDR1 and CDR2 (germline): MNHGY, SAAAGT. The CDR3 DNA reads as TGTGCCAGCAATCTACTGACAGGGGGCGGGTATGATGGCTACACCTTC. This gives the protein CASNLLTGGGYDGYTF.

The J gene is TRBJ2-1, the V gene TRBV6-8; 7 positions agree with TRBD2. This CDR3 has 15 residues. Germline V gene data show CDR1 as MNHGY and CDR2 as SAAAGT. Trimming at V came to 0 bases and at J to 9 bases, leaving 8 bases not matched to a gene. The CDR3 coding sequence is TGTGCCAGCAGTTACTCGACAGCGGGACCCATTGAGCAGTTCTTC. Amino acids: CASSYSTAGPIEQFF.

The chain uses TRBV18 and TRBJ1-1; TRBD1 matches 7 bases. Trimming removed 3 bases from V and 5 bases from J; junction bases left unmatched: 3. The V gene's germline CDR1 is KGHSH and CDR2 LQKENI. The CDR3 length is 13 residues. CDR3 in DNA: TGTGCCAGCTCACCGACAGGGCAAACTGAAGCTTTCTTT. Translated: CASSPTGQTEAFF. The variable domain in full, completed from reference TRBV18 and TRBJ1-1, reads NAGVMQNPRHLVRRRGQEARLRCSPMKGHSHVYWYRQLPEEGLKFMVYLQKENIIDESGMPKERFSAEFPKEGPSILRIQQVVRGDSAAYFCASSPTGQTEAFFGQGTRLTVV.

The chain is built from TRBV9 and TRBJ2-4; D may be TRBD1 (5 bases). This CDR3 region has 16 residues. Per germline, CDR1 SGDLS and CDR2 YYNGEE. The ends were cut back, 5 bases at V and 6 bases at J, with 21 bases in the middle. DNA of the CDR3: TGTGCCAGCAGTGAAGCGAGTCAGGGCGGTGGAAACATTCAGTACTTC. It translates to CASSEASQGGGNIQYF. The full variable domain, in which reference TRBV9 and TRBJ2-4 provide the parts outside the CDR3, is DSGVTQTPKHLITATGQRVTLRCSPRSGDLSVYWYQQSLDQGLQFLIQYYNGEERAKGNILERFSAQQFPDLHSELNLSSLELGDSALYFCASSEASQGGGNIQYFGAGTRLSVL.

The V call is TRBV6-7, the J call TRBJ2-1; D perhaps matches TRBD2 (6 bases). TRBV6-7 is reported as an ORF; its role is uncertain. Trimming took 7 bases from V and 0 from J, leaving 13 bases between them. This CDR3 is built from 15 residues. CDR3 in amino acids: CASKSSASSYNEQFF. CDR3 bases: TGTGCCAGCAAGTCTAGCGCGAGCTCCTACAATGAGCAGTTCTTC.

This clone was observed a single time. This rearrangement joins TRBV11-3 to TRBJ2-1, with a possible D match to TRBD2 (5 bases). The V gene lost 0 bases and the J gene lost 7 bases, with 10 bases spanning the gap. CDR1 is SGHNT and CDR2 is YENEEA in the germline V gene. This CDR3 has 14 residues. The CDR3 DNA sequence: TGTGCCAGCAGCTTAGATTGGAGGAGGAATGAGCAGTTCTTC. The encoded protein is CASSLDWRRNEQFF.

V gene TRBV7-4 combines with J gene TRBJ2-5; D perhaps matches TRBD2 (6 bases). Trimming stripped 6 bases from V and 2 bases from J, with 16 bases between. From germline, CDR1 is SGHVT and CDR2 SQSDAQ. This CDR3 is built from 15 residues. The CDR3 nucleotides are TGTGCCAGCAGTGAACAGGCGAGCGGGCAAGAGACCCAGTACTTC. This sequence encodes CASSEQASGQETQYF.

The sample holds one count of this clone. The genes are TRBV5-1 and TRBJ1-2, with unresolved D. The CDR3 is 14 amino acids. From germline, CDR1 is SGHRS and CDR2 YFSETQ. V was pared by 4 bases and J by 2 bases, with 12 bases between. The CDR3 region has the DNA TGCGCCAGCAGCCCCCTTGGAGGCAACTATGGCTACACCTTC. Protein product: CASSPLGGNYGYTF.

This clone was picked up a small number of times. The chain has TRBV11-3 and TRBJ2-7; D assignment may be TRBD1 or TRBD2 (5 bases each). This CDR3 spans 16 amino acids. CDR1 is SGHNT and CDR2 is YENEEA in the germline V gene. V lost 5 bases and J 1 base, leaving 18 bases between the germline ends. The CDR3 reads CASSPGPGPTSYEQYF. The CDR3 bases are TGTGCCAGCAGCCCCGGCCCGGGACCGACATCCTACGAGCAGTACTTC.

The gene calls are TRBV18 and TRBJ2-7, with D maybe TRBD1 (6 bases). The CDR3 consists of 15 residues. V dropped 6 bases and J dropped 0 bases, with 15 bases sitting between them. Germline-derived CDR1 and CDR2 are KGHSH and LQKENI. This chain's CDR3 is CASSSRDTSSYEQYF. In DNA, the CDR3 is TGTGCCAGCTCCTCCCGGGACACGAGCTCCTACGAGCAGTACTTC.

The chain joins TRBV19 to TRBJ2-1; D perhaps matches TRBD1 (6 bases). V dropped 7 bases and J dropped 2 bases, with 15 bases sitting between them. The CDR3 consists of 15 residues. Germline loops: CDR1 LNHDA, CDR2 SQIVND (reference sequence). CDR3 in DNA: TGTGCCAGTATCGCACGAGGGGGTACCTACAATGAGCAGTTCTTC. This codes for CASIARGGTYNEQFF.

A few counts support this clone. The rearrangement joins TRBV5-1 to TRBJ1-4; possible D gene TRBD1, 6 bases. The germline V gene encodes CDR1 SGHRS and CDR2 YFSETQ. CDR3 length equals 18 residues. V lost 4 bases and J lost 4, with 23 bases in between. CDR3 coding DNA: TGCGCCAGCAGCGTGGGTCCCGGGGGCGCGTTGGTTAATGAAAAACTGTTTTTT. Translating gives CASSVGPGGALVNEKLFF.

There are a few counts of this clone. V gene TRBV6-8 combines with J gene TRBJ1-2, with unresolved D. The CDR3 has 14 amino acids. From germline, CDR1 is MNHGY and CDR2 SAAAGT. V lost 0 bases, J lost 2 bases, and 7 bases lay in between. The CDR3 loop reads CASSYSGGNYGYTF. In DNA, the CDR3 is TGTGCCAGCAGTTACTCGGGCGGGAACTATGGCTACACCTTC.

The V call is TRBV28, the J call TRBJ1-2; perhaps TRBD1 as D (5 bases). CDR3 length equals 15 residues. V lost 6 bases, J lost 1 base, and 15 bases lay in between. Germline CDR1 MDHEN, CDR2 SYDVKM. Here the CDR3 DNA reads TGTGCCAGCAGAGGAAGTCAGGGAATTAACTATGGCTACACCTTC. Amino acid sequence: CASRGSQGINYGYTF.

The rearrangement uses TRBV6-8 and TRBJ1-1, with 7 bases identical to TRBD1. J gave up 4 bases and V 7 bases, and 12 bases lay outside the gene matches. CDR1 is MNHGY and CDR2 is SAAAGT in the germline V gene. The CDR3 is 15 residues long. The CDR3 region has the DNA TGTGCCAGCACCCAGACAGGGATAGGCGGCACTGAAGCTTTCTTT. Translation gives CASTQTGIGGTEAFF.

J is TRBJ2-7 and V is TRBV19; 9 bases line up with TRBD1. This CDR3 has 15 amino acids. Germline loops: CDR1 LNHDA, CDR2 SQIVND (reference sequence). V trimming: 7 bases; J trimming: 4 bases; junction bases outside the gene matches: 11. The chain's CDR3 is CASIRSGTGFYEQYF. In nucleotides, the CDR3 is TGTGCCAGTATTCGTTCCGGGACAGGGTTTTACGAGCAGTACTTC. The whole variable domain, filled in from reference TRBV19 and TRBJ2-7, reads DGGITQSPKYLFRKEGQNVTLSCEQNLNHDAMYWYRQDPGQGLRLIYYSQIVNDFQKGDIAEGYSVSREKKESFPLTVTSAQKNPTAFYLCASIRSGTGFYEQYFGPGTRLTVT.

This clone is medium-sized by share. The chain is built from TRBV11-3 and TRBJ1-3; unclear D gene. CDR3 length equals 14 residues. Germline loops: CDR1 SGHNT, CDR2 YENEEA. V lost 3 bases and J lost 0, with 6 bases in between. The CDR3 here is CASSLSLSGNTIYF. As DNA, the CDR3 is TGTGCCAGCAGCTTGAGCCTCTCTGGAAACACCATATATTTT.